This T cell receptor (beta chain) stems from a study of cytomegalovirus exposure and HLA in healthy donors. Trimming stripped 3 bases from V and 5 bases from J, with 9 bases between. From germline, CDR1 is SGHKS and CDR2 YYEKEE (reference sequence). This CDR3 has 13 amino acids. Study-level points and caveats: The authors reported that TCR beta sequences could predict HLA-A and HLA-B alleles. These predictions were accurate for most subjects in the first cohort. TCR beta V segments were, for the most part, productive about 87% or about 30% of the time in an earlier analysis. The later analysis indicated that the majority of CMV-associated TCR beta chains appeared HLA-restricted.

The study ran its PCR with 60 Vbeta and 13 Jbeta primers. Here immunoSEQ multiplex PCR was the method, and the copy in TCRdb shows in-frame clones only, minus some. This sample carries 100,000 to 150,000 clones, about four fifths of them seen once, and the ten largest clones take about 2%. These donors, healthy bone marrow donors, were studied. Points on this clone: As yet, its antigen is unknown.

The chain uses TRBV5-5 and TRBJ1-5, with D possibly being TRBD1 (6 bases). Sequences were obtained from PBMCs. The TCR originated in a man younger than 35 in good health and CMV-seronegative. The CDR3 spells CASSSQGDQPQHF. Here the CDR3 DNA reads TGTGCCAGCAGCTCACAGGGAGATCAGCCCCAGCATTTT.